The following is a TCR beta chain sequence with its context. The sample comes from a study of blood T cell repertoires in COVID-19. Study at large: Nucleic acid was either cDNA or gDNA, and it came from T cells, B-cell-depleted T cells, or PBMCs.

Original processing notes: How many nucleated cells were present was estimated from reference gene primer amplification. Generated by immunoSEQ multiplex PCR, the TCRdb table keeps only in-frame clones and is missing some. That table furnishes V, J and clone size, whereas the DNA furnished D and trimming. The sample has approximately 130,000 clones, around four fifths seen once; the top ten hold 20% to 30%. Germline trimming cut 3 bases from V and 7 bases from J; bases unmatched to any gene: 6. This CDR3 comprises 15 residues. The germline V gene encodes CDR1 SGHKS and CDR2 YYEKEE (reference sequence).

The V and J genes are TRBV5-5 and TRBJ1-5; the match to TRBD1 covers 11 bases. The clonotype was recovered from a human donor in a cohort sampled during active COVID-19. The sequenced material came from peripheral blood. The CDR3: CASSWDRGGVQPQHF. The CDR3 DNA follows: TGTGCCAGCAGCTGGGACAGGGGGGGTGTACAGCCCCAGCATTTT.